This T cell receptor (beta chain) is from a study of tumor-infiltrating lymphocytes in primary liver carcinoma. The CDR3 runs 13 residues. Germline loops: CDR1 SGHNT, CDR2 YENEEA. The tissue used was unsorted bulk material of about 19-33 mg. RNA and DNA were co-extracted from it with the AllPrep DNA/RNA mini kit. At sampling, these chronic HBV carriers had received no treatment. A note on this clonotype: The junction does not match germline at one end; this may be a read error.

A primer in the constant region served to generate TCR beta cDNA from 450 to 600 ng of total RNA. Generation of the TCR beta libraries relied on three nested multiplex PCR rounds using slightly modified ARM-PCR. It was with TRBV1-TRBV30 forward primers and a C-beta reverse primer that the first two PCR rounds were run, at around 9 cycles each. TCRdb redid the calling of the multiplex PCR reads with MiXCR, one entry per CDR3 protein. The sample records 80,000 or so distinct CDR3 sequences, 71% being singletons. Specimen: liver tumor tissue from sampling region 4. Subset here: tumor region T4, right-lateral pole. This receptor was taken from a woman aged 55-70 years with primary liver carcinoma and hepatitis B virus infection. The V and J genes are TRBV11-3 and TRBJ2-1; perhaps TRBD2 as D (6 bases). The CDR3 here is CTNSAGGYNEQFF. CDR3 sequence (DNA): TGCACCAATAGTGCCGGGGGCTACAATGAGCAGTTCTTC.